The 20 T cell receptor beta chains below were found in one sample sequenced in a study of identical twins (TCRdb year 2016). Library method: 5' RACE. Instrument on record: Illumina HiSeq 2000. TCRdb ran its own pipeline on the public reads, namely fastp trimming at Q25 and MiXCR clone calling, and kept in-frame beta chains. Entries are consolidated by CDR3 protein sequence, retaining the most common genes and DNA. Recorded for this sample are around 960,000 distinct CDR3 sequences; 9% to 15% of them occurred a single time. The ten largest clones represent about 1.5% of the sample. This sample was shared with a second study, whose subject was yellow fever vaccine responses in identical twins.

Sequencing used PBMCs. The receptors originated from a woman aged 18-29 years in good health.

This clonotype was detected only a few times. V and J are TRBV10-3 and TRBJ2-2; D is unclear. This CDR3 has 13 residues. The germline V gene has CDR1 ENHRY and CDR2 SYGVKD. Deletions cut 10 bases from V and 1 base from J, with 10 bases between. DNA for the CDR3: TGTGCCAGCACCGGGCGGAACACCGGGGAGCTGTTTTTT. Its translation: CASTGRNTGELFF.

This clonotype was counted ten times or more. The rearrangement joins TRBV4-2 to TRBJ1-2; D not certain. The length of the CDR3 is 15 residues. Germline V gene lookup returns CDR1 LGHNA and CDR2 YNFKEQ. The germline V and J ends were trimmed by 6 bases and 4 bases, with 18 bases remaining between them. The CDR3 sequence: CASSPERWLTYGYTF. CDR3 coding DNA: TGTGCCAGCAGTCCAGAGCGTTGGCTTACCTATGGCTACACCTTC.

A few counts support this clonotype. CDR3 coding DNA: TGTGCCAGCAGGGTTCGAGGGGGAGGGCATAACACCGGGGAGCTGTTTTTT. Amino acids: CASRVRGGGHNTGELFF. V is TRBV6-1 and J is TRBJ2-2, with D perhaps matching TRBD2 (7 bases). The CDR3 is made up of 17 amino acids. Germline CDR1 reads MNHNS; CDR2 reads SASEGT. Trimming removed 6 bases at V and 2 bases at J, with 19 bases between.

The chain carries TRBV4-1 and TRBJ1-4; D is unresolved. Germline values: CDR1 MGHRA, CDR2 YSYEKL. Trimming removed 0 bases from V and 7 bases from J, with 21 bases in between. This CDR3 region has 18 residues. The CDR3 region has the DNA TGCGCCAGCAGCCAAGATCCTACCGGGCTCCACGAGGGTGAAAAACTGTTTTTT. Translated, it gives CASSQDPTGLHEGEKLFF.

Written as DNA, the CDR3 is TGTGCCAGCAGTTACTCGGCGGCGGACTATTGGCCCCAGCATTTT. Translated: CASSYSAADYWPQHF. The chain carries TRBV6-5 and TRBJ1-5; D ambiguous. CDR1 is MNHEY, CDR2 SVGAGI, per germline. The germline V and J ends were trimmed by 0 bases and 9 bases, with 15 bases remaining between them. The length of the CDR3 is 15 residues.

The table lists this clonotype with a few counts. The J gene is TRBJ2-2, the V gene TRBV7-2, with 8 positions matching TRBD2. The CDR3 has 16 amino acids. V was clipped by 5 bases and J by 1 base; unmatched bases: 6. CDR1 SGHTA and CDR2 FQGNSA come from the germline V gene. DNA for the CDR3: TGTGCCAGCAGCGTACTTAGCGGGGTGAACACCGGGGAGCTGTTTTTT. Translation: CASSVLSGVNTGELFF. Filled out from reference TRBV7-2 and TRBJ2-2, the complete variable domain reads GAGVSQSPSNKVTEKGKDVELRCDPISGHTALYWYRQSLGQGLEFLIYFQGNSAPDKSGLPSDRFSAERTGGSVSTLTIQRTQQEDSAVYLCASSVLSGVNTGELFFGEGSRLTVL.

Only a few counts were recorded for this clonotype. CDR3 coding DNA: TGCAGTGCTAGAGTAGGGACTAGCGGCTCCTACGAGCAGTACTTC. Protein product: CSARVGTSGSYEQYF. The gene calls are TRBV20-1 and TRBJ2-7; 11 bases agree with TRBD2. V lost 1 base to trimming and J lost 0 bases; unmatched junction nucleotides: 2. CDR3 length: 15 residues. From germline, CDR1 is DFQATT and CDR2 SNEGSKA (reference sequence).

The rearrangement links TRBV7-9 to TRBJ1-2; no definite D call. V was clipped by 6 bases and J by 3 bases, with 14 bases between them. Germline CDR1 SEHNR, CDR2 FQNEAQ (reference sequence). This CDR3 has 14 residues. Written as DNA, the CDR3 is TGTGCCAGCAGTCCTAAAGTGGTGCACTATGGCTACACCTTC. This translates into CASSPKVVHYGYTF.

The sample holds a few counts of this clonotype. V usage is TRBV6-1 and J usage is TRBJ2-3; 7 bases are shared with TRBD2. This CDR3 region has 15 residues. The trim removed 1 base at V and 3 bases at J, leaving 4 bases unmatched. Germline V CDR1 and CDR2: MNHNS, SASEGT. CDR3 sequence: CASSEVSSGTDTQYF. The DNA for the CDR3 is TGTGCCAGCAGTGAAGTGTCTAGCGGAACAGATACGCAGTATTTT.

This clonotype came up a few times. V and J are TRBV12-3 or TRBV12-4 and TRBJ1-2; perhaps TRBD1 as D (6 bases). The length of the CDR3 is 14 residues. Between the trimmed V and J ends, which lost 3 bases and 4 bases, there was a span of 12 bases. This CDR3 is CASSFVGGSYGYTF. The CDR3 DNA reads as TGTGCCAGCAGTTTCGTGGGGGGCAGCTATGGCTACACCTTC.

This clonotype was recorded a few times. This chain links TRBV20-1 with TRBJ2-3, with D perhaps given as TRBD1 or TRBD2 (5 bases each). The CDR3 is 14 amino acids. V was pared by 0 bases and J by 6 bases, with 13 bases between. Germline V gene data show CDR1 as DFQATT and CDR2 as SNEGSKA (reference sequence). CDR3 amino acids: CSARDVGTGDTQYF. CDR3 DNA sequence: TGCAGTGCTAGAGATGTGGGGACCGGGGATACGCAGTATTTT.

The V and J genes are TRBV5-5 and TRBJ2-7; 9 bases agree with TRBD1. CDR3 length: 15 amino acids. Germline CDR1 SGHKS, CDR2 YYEKEE (reference sequence). Trimming took 2 bases from V and 4 from J; bases not matched to a gene: 7. The CDR3 protein is CASSFPGTGSYEQYF. For the CDR3, the DNA is TGTGCCAGCAGCTTCCCGGGGACAGGGTCTTACGAGCAGTACTTC.

This clonotype has more than one count but fewer than ten. The gene calls are TRBV4-1 and TRBJ2-1; D is unclear. V was trimmed by 0 bases and J by 8 bases, leaving 8 bases between them. Germline V lookup: CDR1 MGHRA, CDR2 YSYEKL. The CDR3 extends over 13 amino acids. CDR3 loop: CASSQDLFYEQFF. The CDR3 DNA sequence: TGCGCCAGCAGCCAAGATCTTTTCTATGAGCAGTTCTTC.

The rearrangement joins TRBV27 to TRBJ2-6; D not certain. Between the trimmed V and J ends, which lost 5 bases and 2 bases, there was a span of 10 bases. The germline V gene has CDR1 MNHEY and CDR2 SMNVEV (reference sequence). CDR3 length: 15 amino acids. The CDR3 nucleotides read TGTGCCAGCAGTCACCACCCACCTGGGGCCAACGTCCTGACTTTC. Translated: CASSHHPPGANVLTF. Combining the CDR3 with reference TRBV27 and TRBJ2-6 gives the whole variable domain EAQVTQNPRYLITVTGKKLTVTCSQNMNHEYMSWYRQDPGLGLRQIYYSMNVEVTDKGDVPEGYKVSRKEKRNFPLILESPSPNQTSLYFCASSHHPPGANVLTFGAGSRLTVL.

The genes are TRBV7-6 and TRBJ2-1; 10 bases align to TRBD2. There are 16 residues in the CDR3. The germline V gene has CDR1 SGHVS and CDR2 FNYEAQ. Germline trimming cut 4 bases from V and 8 bases from J; bases unmatched to any gene: 11. CDR3 in amino acids: CASSSPTSGIGDEQFF. The CDR3 DNA follows: TGTGCCAGCAGCTCACCCACTAGCGGGATAGGGGATGAGCAGTTCTTC.

Regarding this clonotype: A single base separates this from a much larger clone, so it may be a read error. DNA of the CDR3: TGTGCCAGCAGAAATACAGGGGAGACCCAGTACTTC. Protein product: CASRNTGETQYF. The V gene is TRBV13, the J gene TRBJ2-5, with D possibly being TRBD1 (6 bases). V was clipped by 6 bases and J by 5 bases, with 10 bases between them. This CDR3 has 12 residues. CDR1 PRHDT and CDR2 FYEKMQ come from the germline V gene (reference sequence).

This clonotype was counted ten times or more. V is TRBV12-3 or TRBV12-4 and J is TRBJ1-5; D unclear. Trimming cost V 6 bases and J 0 bases, with 6 bases left between them. The CDR3 covers 13 residues. Written as DNA, the CDR3 is TGTGCCAGCAGCCGGGATAGCAATCAGCCCCAGCATTTT. Translation: CASSRDSNQPQHF.

This clonotype came up a few times. The chain carries TRBV5-5 and TRBJ2-3, with TRBD1 identical over 8 bases. The CDR3 contains 16 residues. The V gene's germline CDR1 is SGHKS and CDR2 YYEKEE (reference sequence). After removal of 4 bases from V and 2 bases from J, the junction contained 9 bases not matched to a gene. Here the CDR3 DNA reads TGTGCCAGCAGCCAAGGACAGGGACATAACACAGATACGCAGTATTTT. Translating it yields CASSQGQGHNTDTQYF.

CDR3 sequence reads: CSARADRDTEAFF. CDR3 nucleotide sequence: TGCAGTGCCCGAGCGGACCGCGACACTGAAGCTTTCTTT. The rearrangement links TRBV20-1 to TRBJ1-1; D gene uncertain. The germline gives CDR1 DFQATT, CDR2 SNEGSKA (reference sequence). The CDR3 length is 13 residues. The V and J ends lost 6 bases and 3 bases respectively, with 14 bases between them.

The rearrangement links TRBV3-1 to TRBJ2-7; D is possibly TRBD2 (5 bases). Germline-derived CDR1 and CDR2 are LGHDT and YNNKEL (reference sequence). Between the trimmed V and J ends, which lost 1 base and 3 bases, there was a span of 13 bases. The CDR3 sequence is 15 residues long. The CDR3 protein is CASSQVPGRSYEQYF. The CDR3, as DNA: TGTGCCAGCAGCCAAGTTCCGGGGAGAAGCTACGAGCAGTACTTC.